This TCR beta chain was captured in a study of T cell clones after liver transplantation. The wider study: Graft-donor-reactive sequences were compared with third-party-reactive TCRbeta sequences from pre-transplant mixed lymphocyte reactions. Until 12-24 months post-transplant, subjects got standard immunosuppression and no induction. Samples came pre-transplant, pre-randomization before withdrawal, and post-randomization after withdrawal ended.

On this clone: Its cognate antigen is unknown.

Study-wide results and caveats: Conclusions were preliminary, with small, heterogeneous patient groups.

Germline CDR1 SGHVS, CDR2 FNYEAQ. The CDR3 extends over 13 amino acids. Trimming stripped 3 bases from V and 5 bases from J, with 7 bases between. TCRdb's copy holds only in-frame clones and misses some; the assay was immunoSEQ multiplex PCR. The sample has approximately 51,000 clones, 65% to 80% seen once. The material was CD4+ T cells from blood, obtained around 52 months after liver transplant. The chain recombines TRBV7-6 with TRBJ2-2; D is perhaps TRBD2 (6 bases). The receptor was isolated from a human patient who received a liver transplant. The graft donor may have given rise to some T cells. The CDR3: CASSFGGTGELFF. CDR3 nucleotides: TGTGCCAGCAGCTTTGGGGGGACCGGGGAGCTGTTTTTT.